These 15 T cell receptor beta chains came from one sample sequenced in a study of CD8 T cells in Susac syndrome. RNA, at about 0.5 to 1 ug, was reverse transcribed with random hexamers. From the immunoSEQ multiplex PCR reads, TCRdb called clonotypes with MiXCR, one entry per CDR3 protein. The table has under 200,000 distinct CDR3 sequences, about 91% seen once. The sequencing sample was made of CD4+ T cells from PBMCs. The source is a human donor in good health.

The V and J genes are TRBV20-1 and TRBJ1-6; D gene uncertain. The CDR3 runs to 16 residues. Trimming took off 4 bases at V and 9 bases at J, with 22 bases between the two ends. Germline CDR1 DFQATT, CDR2 SNEGSKA (reference sequence). The CDR3 sequence: CSATLSRNPGPSPLHF. Written as DNA, the CDR3 is TGCAGTGCTACCCTCTCACGGAACCCGGGTCCTTCACCCCTCCACTTT.

The V and J genes are TRBV6-5 and TRBJ2-1; D is unresolved. Trimming removed 4 bases at V and 3 bases at J, with 7 bases between. The CDR3 has 13 residues. From germline, CDR1 is MNHEY and CDR2 SVGAGI. The CDR3 is CASSSWGYNEQFF. The DNA for the CDR3 is TGTGCCAGCAGTTCCTGGGGCTACAATGAGCAGTTCTTC.

This chain links TRBV30 with TRBJ2-1; D ambiguous. The V gene lost 0 bases and the J gene lost 7 bases, with 13 bases spanning the gap. This CDR3 is built from 14 residues. Per germline, CDR1 GTSNPN and CDR2 SVGIG (reference sequence). The CDR3 DNA follows: TGTGCCTGGAGTGTACTCTGGTCGGAGAATGAGCAGTTCTTC. Amino acids: CAWSVLWSENEQFF.

The gene calls are TRBV3-1 and TRBJ1-1, with D tentatively TRBD1 (5 bases). This CDR3 is 15 amino acids long. Germline V CDR1 and CDR2: LGHDT, YNNKEL (reference sequence). V lost 4 bases and J lost 5, with 17 bases in between. CDR3 DNA sequence: TGTGCCAGCAGCCTACGACCCCCGGGACGGACTGAAGCTTTCTTT. Its translation: CASSLRPPGRTEAFF.

The rearrangement links TRBV6-1 to TRBJ2-5; D is possibly TRBD2 (5 bases). Trimming took 3 bases from V and 2 from J, leaving 13 bases between them. The CDR3 is made up of 15 amino acids. Looked up from germline, CDR1 is MNHNS and CDR2 is SASEGT. As DNA, the CDR3 is TGTGCCAGCAGTGATCGCCCAACGGGACAAGAGACCCAGTACTTC. Protein: CASSDRPTGQETQYF.

The chain joins TRBV29-1 to TRBJ2-6, with TRBD1 matching 7 bases. This CDR3 region has 15 residues. V trimming: 4 bases; J trimming: 0 bases; junction bases outside the gene matches: 3. Germline values: CDR1 SQVTM, CDR2 ANQGSEA. CDR3 in amino acids: CSVGDRSSGANVLTF. CDR3 coding DNA: TGCAGCGTTGGGGACAGATCCTCTGGGGCCAACGTCCTGACTTTC. The whole variable domain, remainder taken from reference TRBV29-1 and TRBJ2-6, is SAVISQKPSRDICQRGTSLTIQCQVDSQVTMMFWYRQQPGQSLTLIATANQGSEATYESGFVIDKFPISRPNLTFSTLTVSNMSPEDSSIYLCSVGDRSSGANVLTFGAGSRLTVL.

The chain carries TRBV9 and TRBJ2-5; maybe TRBD2 (6 bases). The CDR3 totals 14 residues. V lost 3 bases, J lost 4 bases, and 13 bases lay in between. The germline V gene encodes CDR1 SGDLS and CDR2 YYNGEE. The CDR3 nucleotides read TGTGCCAGCAGCGGCGGGGACTCCCTAGAGACCCAGTACTTC. The encoded protein is CASSGGDSLETQYF.

The genes are TRBV7-2 and TRBJ2-7, with TRBD1 matching over 9 bases. The CDR3 extends over 15 amino acids. Germline CDR1 SGHTA, CDR2 FQGNSA. V lost 4 bases and J lost 2; bases outside the gene matches: 6. CDR3 DNA: TGTGCCAGCAGCTACGGGACAGGGAGCCCCTACGAGCAGTACTTC. As protein: CASSYGTGSPYEQYF.

J is TRBJ2-7 and V is TRBV4-1, with TRBD2 identical over 9 bases. Germline values: CDR1 MGHRA, CDR2 YSYEKL. The CDR3 length is 13 residues. Trimming removed 4 bases from V and 3 bases from J; junction bases left unmatched: 1. This CDR3 reads CASSPSGVYEQYF. DNA of the CDR3: TGCGCCAGCAGCCCTAGCGGGGTCTACGAGCAGTACTTC.

The V call is TRBV28, the J call TRBJ2-6; 7 bases agree with TRBD1. This CDR3 contains 18 residues. The germline CDR1 and CDR2 sequences are MDHEN and SYDVKM. The junction had 11 bases not matched to a gene; V was cut back by 2 bases and J by 4 bases. In nucleotides, the CDR3 is TGTGCCAGCAGTTTAGGAGGACAGGCTACGCGAGGGGCCAACGTCCTGACTTTC. It encodes CASSLGGQATRGANVLTF. The complete variable domain, with remaining parts taken from reference TRBV28 and TRBJ2-6, reads DVKVTQSSRYLVKRTGEKVFLECVQDMDHENMFWYRQDPGLGLRLIYFSYDVKMKEKGDIPEGYSVSREKKERFSLILESASTNQTSMYLCASSLGGQATRGANVLTFGAGSRLTVL.

This chain links TRBV15 with TRBJ2-5; D perhaps matches TRBD1 (6 bases). The CDR3 covers 14 residues. The germline V gene encodes CDR1 LNHNV and CDR2 YYDKDF (reference sequence). V was shortened by 0 bases and J by 3 bases, with 8 bases between the two germline ends. The CDR3 here is CATSREDRKETQYF. CDR3 bases: TGTGCCACCAGCAGAGAGGACAGAAAAGAGACCCAGTACTTC.

The J gene is TRBJ1-1, the V gene TRBV28; 9 bases match TRBD1. There are 15 residues in the CDR3. V shed 8 bases and J 1 base; nucleotides not matched to a gene: 8. The germline CDR1 and CDR2 sequences are MDHEN and SYDVKM. The CDR3 is CASARGDRENTEAFF. The CDR3 DNA reads as TGTGCCAGCGCCCGCGGGGACAGGGAGAACACTGAAGCTTTCTTT.

The genes are TRBV5-1 and TRBJ1-2, with no clear D. Per germline, CDR1 SGHRS and CDR2 YFSETQ. The V and J ends lost 4 bases and 2 bases respectively, with 9 bases between them. The CDR3 covers 13 residues. The CDR3 nucleotides read TGCGCCAGCAGCCCCGGTTTCAACTATGGCTACACCTTC. Its translation: CASSPGFNYGYTF. The full variable domain, with the rest looked up from reference TRBV5-1 and TRBJ1-2, is KAGVTQTPRYLIKTRGQQVTLSCSPISGHRSVSWYQQTPGQGLQFLFEYFSETQRNKGNFPGRFSGRQFSNSRSEMNVSTLELGDSALYLCASSPGFNYGYTFGSGTRLTVV.

This clonotype has only one observation. J is TRBJ2-7 and V is TRBV20-1, with 10 nucleotides matching TRBD1. Per germline, CDR1 DFQATT and CDR2 SNEGSKA (reference sequence). CDR3 size: 13 residues. With V trimmed by 6 bases and J by 2 bases, 4 bases remained unmatched. The CDR3 DNA reads TGCAGTGCATGGGACAGGGGTCCCTACGAGCAGTACTTC. It encodes CSAWDRGPYEQYF.

This chain uses TRBV2 with TRBJ1-2, with unresolved D. Germline V lookup: CDR1 SNHLY, CDR2 FYNNEI. The V gene lost 5 bases and the J gene lost 6 bases, with 16 bases spanning the gap. This CDR3 spans 14 amino acids. The CDR3 nucleotides are TGTGCCAGCAGTCCAGACCAGGCGGTGAATGGCTACACCTTC. Its translation: CASSPDQAVNGYTF.